This TCR beta chain was recorded in a study of spatial heterogeneity in lung cancer. This clonotype was seen ten or more times. Noted time point: sample taken at primary tumor resection. This CDR3 region has 13 residues. The germline V and J ends were trimmed by 6 bases and 2 bases, with 11 bases remaining between them. Germline V lookup: CDR1 MNHEY, CDR2 SVGAGI. All TCR cDNA molecules were individually tagged with a unique molecular identifier. TCRdb reprocessed the 5' RACE reads with MiXCR, giving one entry per CDR3 protein. The sample holds approximately 22,000 distinct CDR3 sequences; less than 6% are singletons and the top ten take about 37%.

This sequence originates from a male donor with early-stage non-small cell lung cancer. This chain uses TRBV6-5 with TRBJ2-7; no clear D gene. This specimen was PBMCs, taken at surgery. CDR3 in amino acids: CASRPPRAYEQYF. As DNA, the CDR3 is TGTGCCAGCAGACCACCTCGGGCCTACGAGCAGTACTTC.